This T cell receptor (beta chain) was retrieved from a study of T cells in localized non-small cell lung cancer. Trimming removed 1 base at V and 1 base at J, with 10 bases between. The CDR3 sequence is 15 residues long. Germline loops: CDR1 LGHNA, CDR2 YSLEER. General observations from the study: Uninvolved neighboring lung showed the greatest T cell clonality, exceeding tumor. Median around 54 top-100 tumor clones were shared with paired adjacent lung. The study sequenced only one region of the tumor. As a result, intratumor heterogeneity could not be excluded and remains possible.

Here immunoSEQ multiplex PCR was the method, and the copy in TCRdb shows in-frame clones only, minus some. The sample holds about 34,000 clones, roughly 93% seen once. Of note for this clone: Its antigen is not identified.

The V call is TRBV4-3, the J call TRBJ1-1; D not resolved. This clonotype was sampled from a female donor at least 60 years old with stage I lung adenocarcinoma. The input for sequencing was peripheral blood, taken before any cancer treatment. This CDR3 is CASSQARFANTEAFF. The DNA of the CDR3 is TGCGCCAGCAGCCAAGCCCGATTCGCGAACACTGAAGCTTTCTTT.